This note documents a single T cell receptor beta chain sequence. The antigen is unknown. Germline lookup yields CDR1 SGHDN and CDR2 FVKESK. This CDR3 is 20 amino acids long. The TRB cDNA libraries were prepared by 5' RACE with UMI labels. TCRdb processed the 5' RACE reads again and assigns one entry to each CDR3 protein, with no DNA. This sample contains under 90,000 distinct CDR3 sequences. Using triplicate sorts, 300,000 cells were collected each time from every CD8+ T cell subset. Naive CD8+ T lymphocytes were specified as CD45RO-CCR7+CD27+CD95-. This sample stems from a study of CXCR3-negative and CXCR3-positive naive CD8 T cells. Study-wide background: Total TRB output reached about 135 million reads, about 1.5 +/- 0.3 million per library.

The study, taken as a whole, reports: The study found more hydrophobic TRB CDR3s in CXCR3-positive naive cells than in CXCR3-negative naive cells. Freshly isolated PBMCs were used in most assays, given partial CXCR3 loss after freezing.

The sample consisted of naive CXCR3+ CD8+ T cells from blood. Subset reported: CD45RO-CCR7+CD27+CD95- naive CD8+ T cells expressing CXCR3 (TNR3+). V and J are TRBV14 and TRBJ2-1; without DNA, the TCRdb call of TRBD2 cannot be checked. The TCR comes from a human donor in good health. Some clones in this sample may be carry-over from other donors' samples. The CDR3: CASSHHPGLAAQTSYNEQVF. Variable domain in full (rest from reference TRBV14 and TRBJ2-1): EAGVTQFPSHSVIEKGQTVTLRCDPISGHDNLYWYRRVMGKEIKFLLHFVKESKQDESGMPNNRFLAERTGGTYSTLKVQPAELEDSGVYFCASSHHPGLAAQTSYNEQVFGPGTRLTVL.